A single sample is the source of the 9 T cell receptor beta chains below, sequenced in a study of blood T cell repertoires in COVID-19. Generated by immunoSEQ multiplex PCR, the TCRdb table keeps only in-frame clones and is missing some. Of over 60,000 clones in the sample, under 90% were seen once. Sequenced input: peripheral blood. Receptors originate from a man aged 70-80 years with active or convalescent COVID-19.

The DNA for the CDR3 is TGTGCCAGCAGGGGACTAGCGGGAGTCCATGAGCAGTTCTTC. Translation: CASRGLAGVHEQFF. This chain links TRBV2 with TRBJ2-1; TRBD2 matches at 14 bases. CDR3 length: 14 amino acids. Trimming cost V 6 bases and J 8 bases; bases outside gene matches: 3. Germline V gene lookup returns CDR1 SNHLY and CDR2 FYNNEI.

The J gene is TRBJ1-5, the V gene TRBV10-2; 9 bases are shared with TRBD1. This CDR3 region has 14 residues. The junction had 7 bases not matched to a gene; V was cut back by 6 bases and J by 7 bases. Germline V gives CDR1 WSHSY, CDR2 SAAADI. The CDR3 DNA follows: TGCGCCAGCAGCGCAGGGACAGGGCCCCAGCCCCAGCATTTT. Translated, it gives CASSAGTGPQPQHF.

In DNA, the CDR3 is TGTGCCAGCAGTTCCCTTGAGGGAGGGAAATACTACGAGCAGTACTTC. Translation: CASSSLEGGKYYEQYF. This sequence joins TRBV28 and TRBJ2-7, with 7 bases identical to TRBD2. V shed 4 bases, J shed 3 bases, and the junction held 12 bases outside the gene matches. The CDR3 runs 16 residues. From germline, CDR1 is MDHEN and CDR2 SYDVKM.

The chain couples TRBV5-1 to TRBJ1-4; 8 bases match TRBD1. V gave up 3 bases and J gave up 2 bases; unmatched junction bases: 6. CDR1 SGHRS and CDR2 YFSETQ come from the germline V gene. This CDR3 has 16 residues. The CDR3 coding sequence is TGCGCCAGCAGCTGGACAGGGTTAATGACTAATGAAAAACTGTTTTTT. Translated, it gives CASSWTGLMTNEKLFF.

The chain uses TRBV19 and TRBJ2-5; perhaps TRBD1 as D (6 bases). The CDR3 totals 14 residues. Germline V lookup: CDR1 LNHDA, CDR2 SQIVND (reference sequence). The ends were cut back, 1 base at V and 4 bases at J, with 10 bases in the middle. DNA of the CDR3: TGTGCCAGTAGTATAGGGTACAGGGTAGAGACCCAGTACTTC. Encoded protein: CASSIGYRVETQYF.

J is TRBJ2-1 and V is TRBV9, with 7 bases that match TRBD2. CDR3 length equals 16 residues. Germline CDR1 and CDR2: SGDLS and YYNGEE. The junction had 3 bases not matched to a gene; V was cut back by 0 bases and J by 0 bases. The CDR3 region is CASSVGGGDSYNEQFF. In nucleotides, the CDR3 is TGTGCCAGCAGCGTAGGGGGAGGGGACTCCTACAATGAGCAGTTCTTC.

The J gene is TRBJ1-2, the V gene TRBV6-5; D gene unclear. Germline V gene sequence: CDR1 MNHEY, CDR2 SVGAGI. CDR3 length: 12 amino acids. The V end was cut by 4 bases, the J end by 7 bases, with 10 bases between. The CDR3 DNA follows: TGTGCCAGCAGTTCCCGACTGCGTGGCTACACCTTC. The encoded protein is CASSSRLRGYTF.

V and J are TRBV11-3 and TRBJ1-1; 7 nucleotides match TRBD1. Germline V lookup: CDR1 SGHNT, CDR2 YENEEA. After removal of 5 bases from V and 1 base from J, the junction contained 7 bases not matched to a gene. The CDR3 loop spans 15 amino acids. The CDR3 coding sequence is TGTGCCAGCAGCCCGGCCGGGACAGCGAACACTGAAGCTTTCTTT. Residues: CASSPAGTANTEAFF.

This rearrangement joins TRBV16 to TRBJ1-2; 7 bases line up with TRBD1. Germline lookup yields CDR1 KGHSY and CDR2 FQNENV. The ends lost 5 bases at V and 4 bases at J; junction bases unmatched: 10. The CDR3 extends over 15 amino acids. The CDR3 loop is CASSTRQGGPYGYTF. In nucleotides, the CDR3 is TGTGCCAGCAGCACTCGACAGGGAGGCCCCTATGGCTACACCTTC.